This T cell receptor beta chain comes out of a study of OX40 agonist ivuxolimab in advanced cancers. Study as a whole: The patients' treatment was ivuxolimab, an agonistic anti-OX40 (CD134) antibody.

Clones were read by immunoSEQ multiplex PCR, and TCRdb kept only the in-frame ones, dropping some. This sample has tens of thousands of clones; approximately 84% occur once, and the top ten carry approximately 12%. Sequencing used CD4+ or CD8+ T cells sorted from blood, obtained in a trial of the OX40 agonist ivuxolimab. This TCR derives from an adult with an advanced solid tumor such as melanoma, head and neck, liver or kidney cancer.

Written as DNA, the CDR3 is TGTGCCAGCAGCTTGGCTTCGGGGTACTACAATGAGCAGTTCTTC. It translates to CASSLASGYYNEQFF. The genes are TRBV5-5 and TRBJ2-1; tentatively, D is TRBD2 (5 bases). The CDR3 is made up of 15 amino acids. Germline V gene lookup returns CDR1 SGHKS and CDR2 YYEKEE (reference sequence). Trimming left V 0 bases short and J 3 bases short, with 10 bases between.